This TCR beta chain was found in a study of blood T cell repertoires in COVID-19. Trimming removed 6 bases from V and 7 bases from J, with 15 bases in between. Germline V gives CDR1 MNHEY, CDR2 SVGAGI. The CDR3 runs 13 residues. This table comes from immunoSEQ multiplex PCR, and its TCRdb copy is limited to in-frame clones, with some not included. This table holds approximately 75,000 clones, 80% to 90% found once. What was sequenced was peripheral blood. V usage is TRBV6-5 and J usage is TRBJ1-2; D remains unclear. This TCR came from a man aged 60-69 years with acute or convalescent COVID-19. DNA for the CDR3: TGTGCCAGCAGCGGAGGGAAGGTGGGTGGCTACACCTTC. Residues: CASSGGKVGGYTF.